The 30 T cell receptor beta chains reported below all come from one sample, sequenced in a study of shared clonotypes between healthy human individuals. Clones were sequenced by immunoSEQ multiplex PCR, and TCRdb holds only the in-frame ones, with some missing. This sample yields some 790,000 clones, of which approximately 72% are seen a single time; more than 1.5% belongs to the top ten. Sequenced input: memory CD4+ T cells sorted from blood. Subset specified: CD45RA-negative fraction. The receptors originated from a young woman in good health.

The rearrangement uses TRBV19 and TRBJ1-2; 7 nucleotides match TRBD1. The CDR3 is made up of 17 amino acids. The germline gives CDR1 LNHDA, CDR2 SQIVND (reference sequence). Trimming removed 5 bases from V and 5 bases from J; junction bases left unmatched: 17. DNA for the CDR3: TGTGCCAGTAGTCCCCTCTGGGACGACAGGGTGGGGTATGGCTACACCTTC. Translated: CASSPLWDDRVGYGYTF. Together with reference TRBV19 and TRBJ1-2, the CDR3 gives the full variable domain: DGGITQSPKYLFRKEGQNVTLSCEQNLNHDAMYWYRQDPGQGLRLIYYSQIVNDFQKGDIAEGYSVSREKKESFPLTVTSAQKNPTAFYLCASSPLWDDRVGYGYTFGSGTRLTVV.

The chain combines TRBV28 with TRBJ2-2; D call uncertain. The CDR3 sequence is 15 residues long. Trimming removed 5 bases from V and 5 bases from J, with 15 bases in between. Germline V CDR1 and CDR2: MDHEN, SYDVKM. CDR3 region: CASSRSLRVTGELFF. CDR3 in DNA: TGTGCCAGCAGTCGGTCGCTCCGGGTGACCGGGGAGCTGTTTTTT.

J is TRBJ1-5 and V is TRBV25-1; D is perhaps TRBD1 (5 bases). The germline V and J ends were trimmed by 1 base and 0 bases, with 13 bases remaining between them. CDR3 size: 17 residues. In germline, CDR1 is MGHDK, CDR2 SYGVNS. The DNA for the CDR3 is TGTGCCAGCAGTGAATCCACCGGGGGAAATAGCAATCAGCCCCAGCATTTT. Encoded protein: CASSESTGGNSNQPQHF.

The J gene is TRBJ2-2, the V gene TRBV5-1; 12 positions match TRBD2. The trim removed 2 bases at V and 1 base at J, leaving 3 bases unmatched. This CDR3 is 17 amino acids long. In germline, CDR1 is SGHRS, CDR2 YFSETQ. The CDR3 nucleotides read TGCGCCAGCAGCTTCGAACTAGCGGGAGGGAACACCGGGGAGCTGTTTTTT. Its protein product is CASSFELAGGNTGELFF.

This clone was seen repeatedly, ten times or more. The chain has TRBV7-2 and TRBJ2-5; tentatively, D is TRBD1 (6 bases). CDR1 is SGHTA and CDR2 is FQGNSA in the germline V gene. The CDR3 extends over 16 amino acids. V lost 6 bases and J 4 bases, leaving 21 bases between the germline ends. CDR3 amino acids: CASSSGTRTVPETQYF. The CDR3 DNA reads TGTGCCAGCAGTTCCGGGACCCGGACAGTCCCAGAGACCCAGTACTTC.

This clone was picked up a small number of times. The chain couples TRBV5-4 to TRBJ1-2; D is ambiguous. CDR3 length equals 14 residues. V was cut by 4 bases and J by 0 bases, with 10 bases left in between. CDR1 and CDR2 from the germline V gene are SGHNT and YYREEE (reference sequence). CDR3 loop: CASSEKRANYGYTF. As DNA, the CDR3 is TGTGCCAGCAGCGAAAAGAGGGCTAACTATGGCTACACCTTC.

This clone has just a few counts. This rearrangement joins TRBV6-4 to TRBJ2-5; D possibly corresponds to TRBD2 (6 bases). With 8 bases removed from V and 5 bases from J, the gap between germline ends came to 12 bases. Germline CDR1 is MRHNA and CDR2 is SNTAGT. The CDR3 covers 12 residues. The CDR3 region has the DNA TGTGCCAGCGCGGAGGGCCGGGAGACCCAGTACTTC. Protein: CASAEGRETQYF.

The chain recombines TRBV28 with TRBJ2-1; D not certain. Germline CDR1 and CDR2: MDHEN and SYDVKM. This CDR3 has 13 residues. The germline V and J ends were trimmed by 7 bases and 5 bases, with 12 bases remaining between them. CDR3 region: CASKGPSNNEQFF. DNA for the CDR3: TGTGCCAGCAAAGGCCCCTCTAACAATGAGCAGTTCTTC.

The DNA of the CDR3 is TGTGCCAGCAGTTACGGGGGAGCTCAGGACTATGGCTACACCTTC. Translated: CASSYGGAQDYGYTF. The chain couples TRBV6-5 to TRBJ1-2; tentative D call: TRBD1 (5 bases). CDR1 and CDR2 (germline): MNHEY, SVGAGI. CDR3 length: 15 residues. V dropped 2 bases and J dropped 3 bases, with 13 bases sitting between them.

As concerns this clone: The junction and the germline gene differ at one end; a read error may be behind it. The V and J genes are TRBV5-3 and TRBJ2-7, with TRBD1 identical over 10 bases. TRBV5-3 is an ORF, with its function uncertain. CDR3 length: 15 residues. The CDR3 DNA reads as TGTGCCAGCAGCTTGGGACAGGGGAGGGTCTACGAGCAGTACTTC. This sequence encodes CASSLGQGRVYEQYF.

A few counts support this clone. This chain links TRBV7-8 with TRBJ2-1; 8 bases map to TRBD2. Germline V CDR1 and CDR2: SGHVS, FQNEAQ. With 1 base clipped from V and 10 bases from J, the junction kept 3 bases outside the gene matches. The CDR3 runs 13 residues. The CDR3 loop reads CASSLGGRKEQFF. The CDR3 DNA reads TGTGCCAGCAGCTTAGGCGGGAGGAAGGAGCAGTTCTTC.

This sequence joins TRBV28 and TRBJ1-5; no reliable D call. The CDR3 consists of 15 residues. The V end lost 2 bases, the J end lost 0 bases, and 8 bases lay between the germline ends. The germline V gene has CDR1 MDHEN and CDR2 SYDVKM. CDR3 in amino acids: CASSLDIYSNQPQHF. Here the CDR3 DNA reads TGTGCCAGCAGTTTAGACATCTATAGCAATCAGCCCCAGCATTTT.

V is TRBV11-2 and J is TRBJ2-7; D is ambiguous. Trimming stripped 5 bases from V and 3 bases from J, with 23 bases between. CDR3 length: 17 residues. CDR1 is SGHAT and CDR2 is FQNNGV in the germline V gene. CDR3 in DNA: TGTGCCAGCAGCCCCCCTGATTGGAGCGCACCTTTCTACGAGCAGTACTTC. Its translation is CASSPPDWSAPFYEQYF.

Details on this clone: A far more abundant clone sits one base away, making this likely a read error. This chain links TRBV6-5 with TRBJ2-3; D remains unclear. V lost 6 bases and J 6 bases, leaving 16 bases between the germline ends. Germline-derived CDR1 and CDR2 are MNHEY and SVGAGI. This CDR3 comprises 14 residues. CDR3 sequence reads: CASSHKQSWDTQYF. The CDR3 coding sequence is TGTGCCAGCAGCCACAAGCAGTCCTGGGATACGCAGTATTTT.

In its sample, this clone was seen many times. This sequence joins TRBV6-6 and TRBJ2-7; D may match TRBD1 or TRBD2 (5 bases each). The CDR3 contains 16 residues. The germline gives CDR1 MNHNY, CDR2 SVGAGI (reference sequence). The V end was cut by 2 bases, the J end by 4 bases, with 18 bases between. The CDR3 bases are TGTGCCAGCAGTTACGGGGGACCTCCCTTAGGGTACGAGCAGTACTTC. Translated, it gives CASSYGGPPLGYEQYF.

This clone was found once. The CDR3 sequence is CASSGDTQYF. CDR3 nucleotide sequence: TGTGCCAGCAGTGGAGATACGCAGTATTTT. V and J are TRBV25-1 and TRBJ2-3; D remains ambiguous. The germline V and J ends were trimmed by 4 bases and 5 bases, with 1 base remaining between them. CDR1 MGHDK and CDR2 SYGVNS come from the germline V gene. The CDR3 spans 10 residues.

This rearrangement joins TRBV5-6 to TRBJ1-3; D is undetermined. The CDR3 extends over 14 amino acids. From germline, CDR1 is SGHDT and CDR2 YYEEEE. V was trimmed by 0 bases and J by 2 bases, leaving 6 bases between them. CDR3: CASSLGSTGNTIYF. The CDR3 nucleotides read TGTGCCAGCAGCTTGGGGTCGACTGGAAACACCATATATTTT.

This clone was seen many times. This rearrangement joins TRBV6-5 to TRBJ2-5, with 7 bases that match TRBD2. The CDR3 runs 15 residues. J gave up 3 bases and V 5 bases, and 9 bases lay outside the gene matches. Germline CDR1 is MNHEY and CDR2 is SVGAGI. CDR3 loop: CASSTSLGGEETQYF. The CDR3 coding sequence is TGTGCCAGCAGTACCTCCCTTGGGGGGGAAGAGACCCAGTACTTC.

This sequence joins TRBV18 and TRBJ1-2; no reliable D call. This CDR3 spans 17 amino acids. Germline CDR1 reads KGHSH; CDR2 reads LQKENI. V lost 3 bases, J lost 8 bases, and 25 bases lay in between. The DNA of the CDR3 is TGTGCCAGCTCACCTGGGGAGGCCCTAGCTAACTATGGAGGCTACACCTTC. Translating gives CASSPGEALANYGGYTF.

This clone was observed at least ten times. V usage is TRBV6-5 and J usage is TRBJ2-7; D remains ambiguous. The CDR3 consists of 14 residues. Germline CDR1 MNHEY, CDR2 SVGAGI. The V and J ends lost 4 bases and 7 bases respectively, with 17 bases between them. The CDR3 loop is CASSSSGPKGEQYF. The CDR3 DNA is TGTGCCAGCAGTTCCTCCGGGCCGAAAGGGGAGCAGTACTTC.

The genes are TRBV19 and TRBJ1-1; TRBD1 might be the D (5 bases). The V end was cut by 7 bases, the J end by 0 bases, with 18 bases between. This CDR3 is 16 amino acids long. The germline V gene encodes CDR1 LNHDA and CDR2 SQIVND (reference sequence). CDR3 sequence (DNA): TGTGCCAGTACCTTGCGGGGGAGAGGATTGAACACTGAAGCTTTCTTT. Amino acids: CASTLRGRGLNTEAFF.

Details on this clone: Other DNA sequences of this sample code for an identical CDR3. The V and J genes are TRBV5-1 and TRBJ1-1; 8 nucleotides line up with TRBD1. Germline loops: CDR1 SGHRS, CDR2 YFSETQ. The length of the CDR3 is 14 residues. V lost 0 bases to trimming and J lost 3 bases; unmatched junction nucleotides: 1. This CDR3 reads CASSLVQGDTEAFF. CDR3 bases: TGCGCCAGCAGCTTGGTACAGGGGGACACTGAAGCTTTCTTT.

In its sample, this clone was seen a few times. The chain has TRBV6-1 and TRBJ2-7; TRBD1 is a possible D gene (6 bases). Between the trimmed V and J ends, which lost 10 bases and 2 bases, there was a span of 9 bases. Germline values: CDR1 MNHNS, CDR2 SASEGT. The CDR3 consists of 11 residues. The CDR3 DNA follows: TGTGCCATCCCAGGGGCCTACGAGCAGTACTTC. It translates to CAIPGAYEQYF.

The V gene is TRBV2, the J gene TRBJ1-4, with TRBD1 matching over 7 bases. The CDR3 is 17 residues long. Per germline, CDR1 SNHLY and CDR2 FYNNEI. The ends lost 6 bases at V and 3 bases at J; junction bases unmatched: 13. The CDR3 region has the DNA TGTGCCAGCAGGACAGGGCTCGTGGTGAGGGCTAATGAAAAACTGTTTTTT. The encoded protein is CASRTGLVVRANEKLFF.

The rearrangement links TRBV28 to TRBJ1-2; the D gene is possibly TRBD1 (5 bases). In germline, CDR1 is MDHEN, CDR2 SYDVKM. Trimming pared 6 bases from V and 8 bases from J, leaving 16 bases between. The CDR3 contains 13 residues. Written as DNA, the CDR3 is TGTGCCAGCAGAAAGACAGACACCTGGGGCTACACCTTC. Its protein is CASRKTDTWGYTF.

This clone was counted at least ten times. This chain's CDR3 is CASSVEGPAGVRFF. The CDR3 DNA sequence: TGTGCCAGCAGCGTAGAGGGCCCAGCGGGAGTCCGTTTCTTC. The rearrangement uses TRBV9 and TRBJ2-1, with TRBD2 matching 8 bases. With 0 bases clipped from V and 16 bases from J, the junction kept 12 bases outside the gene matches. This CDR3 is built from 14 residues. Germline CDR1 reads SGDLS; CDR2 reads YYNGEE.

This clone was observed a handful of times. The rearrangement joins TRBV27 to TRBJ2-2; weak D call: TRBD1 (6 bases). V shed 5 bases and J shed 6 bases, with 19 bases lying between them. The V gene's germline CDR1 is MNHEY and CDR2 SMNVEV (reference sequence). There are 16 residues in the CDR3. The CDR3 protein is CASSEGRGVPPGELFF. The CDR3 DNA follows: TGTGCCAGCAGTGAGGGCAGGGGAGTCCCTCCCGGGGAGCTGTTTTTT.

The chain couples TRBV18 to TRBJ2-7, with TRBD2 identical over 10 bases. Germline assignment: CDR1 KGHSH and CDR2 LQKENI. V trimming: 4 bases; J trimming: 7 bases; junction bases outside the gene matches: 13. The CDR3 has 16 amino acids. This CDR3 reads CASSRHLAGETAEQYF. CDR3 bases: TGTGCCAGCTCACGTCACCTAGCGGGAGAGACGGCGGAGCAGTACTTC. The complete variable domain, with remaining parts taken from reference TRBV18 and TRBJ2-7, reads NAGVMQNPRHLVRRRGQEARLRCSPMKGHSHVYWYRQLPEEGLKFMVYLQKENIIDESGMPKERFSAEFPKEGPSILRIQQVVRGDSAAYFCASSRHLAGETAEQYFGPGTRLTVT.

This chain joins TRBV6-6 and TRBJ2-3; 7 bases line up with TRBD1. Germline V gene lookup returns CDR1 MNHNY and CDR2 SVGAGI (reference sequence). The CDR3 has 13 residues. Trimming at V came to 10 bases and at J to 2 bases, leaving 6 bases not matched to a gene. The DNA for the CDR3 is TGTGCCACCACGGGACAGAACACAGATACGCAGTATTTT. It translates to CATTGQNTDTQYF.

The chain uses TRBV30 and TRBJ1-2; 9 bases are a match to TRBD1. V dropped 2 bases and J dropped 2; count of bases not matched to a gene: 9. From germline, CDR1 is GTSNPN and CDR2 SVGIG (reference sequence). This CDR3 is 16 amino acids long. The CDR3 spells CAWSRPGTGQNYGYTF. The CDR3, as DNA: TGTGCCTGGAGTAGACCAGGGACAGGGCAGAACTATGGCTACACCTTC.